This T cell receptor beta chain is from a study of PD-1 blockade in classical Hodgkin lymphoma. As for the study in general: Nivolumab dosing for patients was 3 mg/kg, administered intravenously every 2 weeks.

The method was immunoSEQ multiplex PCR; TCRdb's version includes in-frame clones alone and lacks a portion of them. The repertoire consists of around 93,000 clones, with around four fifths occurring once and the leading ten covering over 8%. Worth noting for this clone: Its target is not known.

Germline V lookup: CDR1 SNHLY, CDR2 FYNNEI. Trimming took 3 bases from V and 2 from J, leaving 10 bases between them. This CDR3 region has 15 residues. Study outcomes and limitations: Although disease activity or prior therapy may be involved, causes of the repertoire differences remain undefined. Before treatment, complete responders showed about the same diversity as newly diagnosed patients.

The time point here: cycle 4 day 1 (C4D1), after less than 7 weeks of nivolumab. Each patient experienced a relapse that followed autologous stem cell transplantation, and brentuximab vedotin exposure varied. The V call is TRBV2, the J call TRBJ1-4; maybe TRBD1 (6 bases). The sequenced sample was peripheral blood mononuclear cells (PBMCs), obtained before the fourth cycle of nivolumab. This TCR derives from a human donor with classical Hodgkin lymphoma. CDR3 coding DNA: TGTGCCAGCAGTGATGACACAGGGACTAATGAAAAACTGTTTTTT. It codes for CASSDDTGTNEKLFF.